The T cell receptor beta chain described here comes from a study of CD8 T cells in Susac syndrome. Study observations and caveats: It was acknowledged in the study that its TCR sequencing and HLA analysis involved a relatively small number of individuals.

A quantity of roughly 0.5 to 1 ug RNA underwent reverse transcription using random hexamers. TCRdb itself ran the immunoSEQ multiplex PCR reads through MiXCR, one entry per CDR3 protein. The table includes about 70,000 distinct CDR3 sequences, approximately 95% detected once. V was clipped by 0 bases and J by 7 bases, with 12 bases between them. The CDR3 spans 14 residues. CDR1 and CDR2 from the germline V gene are SGHTA and FQGTGA. Notes on this clonotype: The antigen is undetermined.

Sequencing targeted TCR beta in T cells from blood (CD8+ and CD4+). The sample taken for sequencing was CD8+ T cells from PBMCs. V gene TRBV7-3 combines with J gene TRBJ1-2, with D possibly being TRBD1 (6 bases). The origin of this receptor is a human donor in good health. The CDR3 spells CASSLTLGAGGYTF. In DNA, the CDR3 is TGTGCCAGCAGCTTAACGCTGGGGGCGGGTGGCTACACCTTC.